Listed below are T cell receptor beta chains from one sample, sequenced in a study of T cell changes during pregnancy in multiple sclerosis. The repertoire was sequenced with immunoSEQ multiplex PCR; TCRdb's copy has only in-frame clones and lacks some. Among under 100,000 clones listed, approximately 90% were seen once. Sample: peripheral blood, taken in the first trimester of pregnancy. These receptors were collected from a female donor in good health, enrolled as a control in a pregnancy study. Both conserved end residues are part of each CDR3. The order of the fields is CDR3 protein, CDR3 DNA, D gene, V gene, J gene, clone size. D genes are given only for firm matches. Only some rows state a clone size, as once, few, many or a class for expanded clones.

cdr3_aa: CASRRQVGSEQFF; cdr3_nt: TGTGCCAGCAGAAGACAGGTCGGTTCTGAGCAGTTCTTC; d_call: .; v_call: TRBV6-5; j_call: TRBJ2-1; clone_size: .
cdr3_aa: CASSQKSFRQDGQPQHF; cdr3_nt: TGCGCCAGCAGCCAGAAATCCTTTCGACAGGATGGTCAGCCCCAGCATTTT; d_call: .; v_call: TRBV4-3; j_call: TRBJ1-5; clone_size: once
cdr3_aa: CASSSGQGPNSPLHF; cdr3_nt: TGTGCCAGTAGTAGCGGACAGGGCCCTAATTCACCCCTCCACTTT; d_call: TRBD1; v_call: TRBV19; j_call: TRBJ1-6; clone_size: .
cdr3_aa: CASRTVLEAFF; cdr3_nt: TGTGCCAGCAGAACGGTACTTGAAGCTTTCTTT; d_call: .; v_call: TRBV28; j_call: TRBJ1-1; clone_size: .
cdr3_aa: CASSETGANTIYF; cdr3_nt: TGTGCCAGCAGTGAGACAGGGGCAAACACCATATATTTT; d_call: TRBD1; v_call: TRBV6-1; j_call: TRBJ1-3; clone_size: once
cdr3_aa: CASSFLSDTQYF; cdr3_nt: TGTGCCAGCAGCTTTCTTTCAGATACGCAGTATTTT; d_call: .; v_call: TRBV7-3; j_call: TRBJ2-3; clone_size: once
cdr3_aa: CASTQDSSSNQPQHF; cdr3_nt: TGTGCCAGCACCCAGGACAGTTCTAGCAATCAGCCCCAGCATTTT; d_call: .; v_call: TRBV6-6; j_call: TRBJ1-5; clone_size: .
cdr3_aa: CASSLTALGGDWTGELFF; cdr3_nt: TGTGCCAGCAGCTTAACGGCGCTAGGAGGGGATTGGACCGGGGAGCTGTTTTTT; d_call: .; v_call: TRBV7-9; j_call: TRBJ2-2; clone_size: .
cdr3_aa: CASSLRGAATNEKLFF; cdr3_nt: TGCGCCAGCAGCTTGCGAGGTGCTGCAACTAATGAAAAACTGTTTTTT; d_call: .; v_call: TRBV5-1; j_call: TRBJ1-4; clone_size: .
cdr3_aa: CASSVMVESSYEQYF; cdr3_nt: TGTGCCAGCAGTGTAATGGTAGAAAGCTCCTACGAGCAGTACTTC; d_call: .; v_call: TRBV27; j_call: TRBJ2-7; clone_size: .
cdr3_aa: CASRGTDVQPQHF; cdr3_nt: TGTGCCAGCAGAGGGACAGATGTACAGCCCCAGCATTTT; d_call: TRBD1; v_call: TRBV2; j_call: TRBJ1-5; clone_size: .
cdr3_aa: CASSVGGSATGELFF; cdr3_nt: TGTGCCAGCAGCGTAGGAGGCAGCGCGACCGGGGAGCTGTTTTTT; d_call: .; v_call: TRBV9; j_call: TRBJ2-2; clone_size: .
cdr3_aa: CASSLTINEQFF; cdr3_nt: TGTGCCAGCAGCTTAACTATCAATGAGCAGTTCTTC; d_call: .; v_call: TRBV7-8; j_call: TRBJ2-1; clone_size: few
cdr3_aa: CASSPWTGTKNYGYTF; cdr3_nt: TGTGCCAGTAGTCCCTGGACAGGGACAAAGAACTATGGCTACACCTTC; d_call: TRBD1; v_call: TRBV19; j_call: TRBJ1-2; clone_size: .
cdr3_aa: CASSLMVSGISGNTIYF; cdr3_nt: TGTGCCAGCAGCTTAATGGTTTCAGGGATATCTGGAAACACCATATATTTT; d_call: .; v_call: TRBV7-8; j_call: TRBJ1-3; clone_size: .
cdr3_aa: CASSLTVNTEAFF; cdr3_nt: TGTGCCAGCAGCTTAACAGTGAACACTGAAGCTTTCTTT; d_call: .; v_call: TRBV11-3; j_call: TRBJ1-1; clone_size: .
cdr3_aa: CASVDRGYGYTF; cdr3_nt: TGTGCCAGCGTGGACAGGGGCTATGGCTACACCTTC; d_call: TRBD1; v_call: TRBV28; j_call: TRBJ1-2; clone_size: .
cdr3_aa: CASSGTPNQPQHF; cdr3_nt: TGTGCCAGTAGTGGGACACCTAATCAGCCCCAGCATTTT; d_call: .; v_call: TRBV19; j_call: TRBJ1-5; clone_size: few
cdr3_aa: CASSPSPGQKFYGSHLYGYTF; cdr3_nt: TGTGCCAGCAGCCCATCCCCGGGACAGAAATTCTATGGCTCTCATCTCTATGGCTACACCTTC; d_call: TRBD1; v_call: TRBV14; j_call: TRBJ1-2; clone_size: once
cdr3_aa: CASSLRDIYGYTF; cdr3_nt: TGTGCCAGCAGCTTACGGGACATATATGGCTACACCTTC; d_call: .; v_call: TRBV7-9; j_call: TRBJ1-2; clone_size: .
cdr3_aa: CASSLGLPTPFPLNRGLVSYEQYF; cdr3_nt: TGTGCCAGCAGTTTGGGGCTTCCGACTCCTTTCCCCCTCAACAGGGGGCTGGTCTCCTACGAGCAGTACTTC; d_call: TRBD1; v_call: TRBV28; j_call: TRBJ2-7; clone_size: .
cdr3_aa: CASSQDRGGYNEQFF; cdr3_nt: TGCGCCAGCAGCCAAGATCGCGGGGGGTACAATGAGCAGTTCTTC; d_call: TRBD2; v_call: TRBV4-3; j_call: TRBJ2-1; clone_size: .
cdr3_aa: CASSLSASGNTIYF; cdr3_nt: TGTGCCAGCAGTTTATCGGCCTCTGGAAACACCATATATTTT; d_call: .; v_call: TRBV27; j_call: TRBJ1-3; clone_size: few
cdr3_aa: CASQGVRSEQYF; cdr3_nt: TGTGCCTCCCAGGGGGTGAGGAGCGAGCAGTACTTC; d_call: TRBD1; v_call: TRBV28; j_call: TRBJ2-7; clone_size: .
cdr3_aa: CASSSQGTVQYF; cdr3_nt: TGTGCCAGCAGTAGTCAAGGGACTGTGCAGTACTTC; d_call: .; v_call: TRBV28; j_call: TRBJ2-7; clone_size: .
cdr3_aa: CASRMGGLSMMNTEAFF; cdr3_nt: TGTGCCAGCAGAATGGGGGGGCTCTCTATGATGAACACTGAAGCTTTCTTT; d_call: .; v_call: TRBV5-8; j_call: TRBJ1-1; clone_size: .
cdr3_aa: CASSDTGTYEQYF; cdr3_nt: TGTGCCAGCAGCGATACTGGGACATACGAGCAGTACTTC; d_call: .; v_call: TRBV6-5; j_call: TRBJ2-7; clone_size: .
cdr3_aa: CASRGTSGGGLADTQYF; cdr3_nt: TGTGCCAGCAGGGGCACCTCGGGGGGCGGCTTAGCAGATACGCAGTATTTT; d_call: .; v_call: TRBV11-2; j_call: TRBJ2-3; clone_size: .
cdr3_aa: CASSQTAYSYNEQFF; cdr3_nt: TGTGCCAGCAGTCAGACAGCTTACTCCTACAATGAGCAGTTCTTC; d_call: .; v_call: TRBV6-5; j_call: TRBJ2-1; clone_size: .
cdr3_aa: CASSPAGQGYEQYF; cdr3_nt: TGTGCCAGCTCACCCGCAGGACAGGGCTACGAGCAGTACTTC; d_call: TRBD1; v_call: TRBV18; j_call: TRBJ2-7; clone_size: .
cdr3_aa: CASKGGLSYGYTF; cdr3_nt: TGTGCCAGCAAGGGGGGGCTTAGCTATGGCTACACCTTC; d_call: .; v_call: TRBV7-9; j_call: TRBJ1-2; clone_size: .
cdr3_aa: CASSYKGGQPQHF; cdr3_nt: TGTGCCAGCAGCTATAAGGGAGGTCAGCCCCAGCATTTT; d_call: .; v_call: TRBV7-3; j_call: TRBJ1-5; clone_size: few
cdr3_aa: CASSAGSFSNQPQHF; cdr3_nt: TGTGCCAGCAGTGCCGGGTCATTTAGCAATCAGCCCCAGCATTTT; d_call: .; v_call: TRBV6-5; j_call: TRBJ1-5; clone_size: .
cdr3_aa: CASSPRGRGTSGEQYF; cdr3_nt: TGTGCCAGCAGCCCCCGCGGCAGGGGAACGTCGGGCGAGCAGTACTTC; d_call: .; v_call: TRBV4-2; j_call: TRBJ2-7; clone_size: .
cdr3_aa: CASSFEGGVLNTEAFF; cdr3_nt: TGCGCCAGCAGCTTCGAAGGGGGGGTCCTGAACACTGAAGCTTTCTTT; d_call: .; v_call: TRBV5-1; j_call: TRBJ1-1; clone_size: .
cdr3_aa: CASSLPGTGFNEAFF; cdr3_nt: TGCGCCAGCAGCTTGCCCGGGACAGGCTTTAATGAAGCTTTCTTT; d_call: TRBD1; v_call: TRBV5-1; j_call: TRBJ1-1; clone_size: .
cdr3_aa: CASSFERGNLYEQYF; cdr3_nt: TGTGCCAGCAGTTTCGAGCGGGGGAACCTGTACGAGCAGTACTTC; d_call: TRBD2; v_call: TRBV27; j_call: TRBJ2-7; clone_size: .
cdr3_aa: CASSTWGGPSGELFF; cdr3_nt: TGTGCCAGCAGTACCTGGGGGGGGCCCTCCGGGGAGCTGTTTTTT; d_call: .; v_call: TRBV7-6; j_call: TRBJ2-2; clone_size: .
cdr3_aa: CASSGRVSNTGELFF; cdr3_nt: TGTGCCAGCAGCGGCAGGGTGTCGAACACCGGGGAGCTGTTTTTT; d_call: .; v_call: TRBV9; j_call: TRBJ2-2; clone_size: .
cdr3_aa: CASSVVDDTEAFF; cdr3_nt: TGTGCCAGCAGCGTAGTAGATGACACTGAAGCTTTCTTT; d_call: .; v_call: TRBV9; j_call: TRBJ1-1; clone_size: .
cdr3_aa: CASSGTGLMNTEAFF; cdr3_nt: TGTGCCAGCAGCGGGACAGGGCTCATGAACACTGAAGCTTTCTTT; d_call: TRBD1; v_call: TRBV6-5; j_call: TRBJ1-1; clone_size: .
cdr3_aa: CASSTTGTAFF; cdr3_nt: TGTGCCAGCAGTACAACGGGAACAGCTTTCTTT; d_call: .; v_call: TRBV6-5; j_call: TRBJ1-1; clone_size: once
cdr3_aa: CAWSVRDDQPQHF; cdr3_nt: TGTGCCTGGAGTGTTCGGGATGATCAGCCCCAGCATTTT; d_call: .; v_call: TRBV30; j_call: TRBJ1-5; clone_size: .
cdr3_aa: CSVQGARKTYNEQFF; cdr3_nt: TGCAGCGTTCAAGGTGCACGGAAGACTTACAATGAGCAGTTCTTC; d_call: .; v_call: TRBV29-1; j_call: TRBJ2-1; clone_size: .
cdr3_aa: CASSAVDGGAPDGYTF; cdr3_nt: TGTGCCAGCAGCGCCGTCGATGGGGGGGCCCCGGATGGCTACACCTTC; d_call: .; v_call: TRBV7-9; j_call: TRBJ1-2; clone_size: .
cdr3_aa: CASSVRTGGEDTQYF; cdr3_nt: TGTGCCAGCAGCGTTAGGACAGGGGGAGAGGATACGCAGTATTTT; d_call: TRBD1; v_call: TRBV5-6; j_call: TRBJ2-3; clone_size: .
cdr3_aa: CASSYSAVSNTEAFF; cdr3_nt: TGTGCCAGCAGTTACTCGGCGGTGTCGAACACTGAAGCTTTCTTT; d_call: .; v_call: TRBV6-5; j_call: TRBJ1-1; clone_size: .
cdr3_aa: CASQAAGSNEQFF; cdr3_nt: TGTGCCAGCCAGGCGGCAGGGTCCAATGAGCAGTTCTTC; d_call: .; v_call: TRBV6-5; j_call: TRBJ2-1; clone_size: .
cdr3_aa: CASSRDIAGSTDTQYF; cdr3_nt: TGTGCCAGCAGTCGGGACATCGCAGGTAGCACAGATACGCAGTATTTT; d_call: .; v_call: TRBV11-1; j_call: TRBJ2-3; clone_size: .
cdr3_aa: CASSPTSATNEKLFF; cdr3_nt: TGTGCCAGCAGTCCAACCTCGGCAACTAATGAAAAACTGTTTTTT; d_call: .; v_call: TRBV27; j_call: TRBJ1-4; clone_size: .
cdr3_aa: CASSDWGGSPLHF; cdr3_nt: TGTGCCAGCAGTGACTGGGGCGGTTCACCCCTCCACTTT; d_call: .; v_call: TRBV6-4; j_call: TRBJ1-6; clone_size: few
cdr3_aa: CASSYGGAGSEQFF; cdr3_nt: TGTGCCAGCAGTTACGGTGGGGCCGGATCCGAGCAGTTCTTC; d_call: .; v_call: TRBV6-6; j_call: TRBJ2-1; clone_size: .
cdr3_aa: CASSMGGGSEQYF; cdr3_nt: TGTGCCAGTAGTATGGGTGGGGGCTCCGAGCAGTACTTC; d_call: .; v_call: TRBV19; j_call: TRBJ2-7; clone_size: .
cdr3_aa: CASMPTAPPDTQYF; cdr3_nt: TGTGCCAGCATGCCGACAGCACCCCCGGATACGCAGTATTTT; d_call: .; v_call: TRBV25-1; j_call: TRBJ2-3; clone_size: .
cdr3_aa: CASPGFQETQYF; cdr3_nt: TGTGCCAGCCCCGGGTTTCAAGAGACCCAGTACTTC; d_call: .; v_call: TRBV5-8; j_call: TRBJ2-5; clone_size: .
cdr3_aa: CASSYKGDQPQHF; cdr3_nt: TGTGCCAGCAGTTATAAGGGGGATCAGCCCCAGCATTTT; d_call: .; v_call: TRBV6-5; j_call: TRBJ1-5; clone_size: .
cdr3_aa: CASSSRVGGYTF; cdr3_nt: TGTGCCAGCAGTTCCAGGGTCGGTGGCTACACCTTC; d_call: .; v_call: TRBV27; j_call: TRBJ1-2; clone_size: .